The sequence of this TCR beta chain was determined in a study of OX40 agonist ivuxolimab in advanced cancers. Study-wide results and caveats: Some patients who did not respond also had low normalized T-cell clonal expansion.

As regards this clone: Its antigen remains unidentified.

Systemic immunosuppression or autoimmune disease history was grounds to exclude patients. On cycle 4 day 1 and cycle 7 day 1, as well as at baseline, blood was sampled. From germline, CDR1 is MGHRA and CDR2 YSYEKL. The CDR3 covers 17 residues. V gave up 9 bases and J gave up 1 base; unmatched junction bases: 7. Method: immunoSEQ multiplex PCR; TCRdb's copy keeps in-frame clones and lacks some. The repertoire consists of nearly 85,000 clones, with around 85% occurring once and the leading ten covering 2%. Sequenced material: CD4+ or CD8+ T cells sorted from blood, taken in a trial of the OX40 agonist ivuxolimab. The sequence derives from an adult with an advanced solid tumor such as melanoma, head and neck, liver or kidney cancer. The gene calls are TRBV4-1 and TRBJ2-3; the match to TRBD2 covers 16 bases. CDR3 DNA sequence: TGCGCCAGTTCCGGGACTAGCGGGGGGGCTGGCACAGATACGCAGTATTTT. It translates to CASSGTSGGAGTDTQYF.